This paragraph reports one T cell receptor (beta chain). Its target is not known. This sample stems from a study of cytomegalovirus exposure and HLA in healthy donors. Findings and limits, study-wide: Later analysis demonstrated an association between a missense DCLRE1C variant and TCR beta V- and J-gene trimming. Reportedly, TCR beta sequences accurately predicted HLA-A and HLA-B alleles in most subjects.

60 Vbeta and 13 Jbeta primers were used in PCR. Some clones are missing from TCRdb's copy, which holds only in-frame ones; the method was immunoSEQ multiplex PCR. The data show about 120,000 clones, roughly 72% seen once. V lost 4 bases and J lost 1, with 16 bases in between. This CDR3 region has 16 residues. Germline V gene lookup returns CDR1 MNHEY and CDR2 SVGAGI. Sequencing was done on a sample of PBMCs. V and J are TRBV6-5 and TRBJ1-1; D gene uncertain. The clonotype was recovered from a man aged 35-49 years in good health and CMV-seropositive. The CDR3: CASSSPGDLRNTEAFF. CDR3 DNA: TGTGCCAGCAGTTCGCCCGGGGATCTAAGGAACACTGAAGCTTTCTTT.